These 22 T cell receptor beta chains came from one sample sequenced in a study of T cell responses to AZD1222 COVID-19 vaccine. Assay used: immunoSEQ multiplex PCR; TCRdb lists only in-frame clones, some missing. Seen here are about 99,000 clones, about nine tenths observed once, and the top ten hold more than 4.5%. The sample here was peripheral blood, taken on day 0 of AZD1222 vaccination. These receptors came from an adult in good health.

This rearrangement joins TRBV9 to TRBJ2-2, with TRBD1 identical over 9 bases. J lost 5 bases, V lost 3 bases, and 11 bases had no gene match. Germline CDR1 and CDR2: SGDLS and YYNGEE. The CDR3 totals 17 residues. CDR3 in DNA: TGTGCCAGCAGCGCAGAGAGAGGGACAGGGTGGACCGGGGAGCTGTTTTTT. It is translated as CASSAERGTGWTGELFF.

The rearrangement joins TRBV5-1 to TRBJ2-3; weak D call: TRBD2 (7 bases). The CDR3 spans 15 residues. Germline V CDR1 and CDR2: SGHRS, YFSETQ. The germline V and J ends were trimmed by 0 bases and 4 bases, with 12 bases remaining between them. CDR3 amino acids: CASSLGGGEADTQYF. CDR3 nucleotides: TGCGCCAGCAGCTTGGGGGGGGGCGAGGCAGATACGCAGTATTTT. Based on the CDR3 plus reference TRBV5-1 and TRBJ2-3, the full variable domain is KAGVTQTPRYLIKTRGQQVTLSCSPISGHRSVSWYQQTPGQGLQFLFEYFSETQRNKGNFPGRFSGRQFSNSRSEMNVSTLELGDSALYLCASSLGGGEADTQYFGPGTRLTVL.

Here the CDR3 DNA reads TGTGCCAGCAGTTTAAATACAGGGGGCAATTTTGCTTTCTTT. Protein product: CASSLNTGGNFAFF. This chain links TRBV28 with TRBJ1-1, with 9 positions matching TRBD1. V dropped 2 bases and J dropped 11; count of bases not matched to a gene: 9. The CDR3 totals 14 residues. CDR1 is MDHEN, CDR2 SYDVKM, per germline.

V usage is TRBV25-1 and J usage is TRBJ1-5, with D hard to call. V shed 3 bases and J shed 7 bases, with 13 bases lying between them. The CDR3 runs to 14 residues. Germline CDR1 is MGHDK and CDR2 is SYGVNS. The CDR3 protein is CASSERGLRQPQHF. Here the CDR3 DNA reads TGTGCCAGCAGTGAGCGAGGGTTGCGGCAGCCCCAGCATTTT.

The V call is TRBV19, the J call TRBJ1-2; the match to TRBD1 covers 9 bases. V lost 6 bases, J lost 7 bases, and 9 bases stayed unmatched. The germline V gene encodes CDR1 LNHDA and CDR2 SQIVND (reference sequence). CDR3 length: 14 residues. DNA for the CDR3: TGTGCCAGTAGCCCCCTTGGGACAGGGACTGGCTACACCTTC. This encodes CASSPLGTGTGYTF.

The rearrangement uses TRBV29-1 and TRBJ1-1; weak D call: TRBD1 (5 bases). The CDR3 has 11 residues. The germline V and J ends were trimmed by 6 bases and 4 bases, with 9 bases remaining between them. CDR1 and CDR2 from the germline V gene are SQVTM and ANQGSEA. The CDR3 spells CSVGEGTEAFF. In nucleotides, the CDR3 is TGCAGCGTGGGGGAGGGCACTGAAGCTTTCTTT.

The CDR3 reads CASSRTALELAGGQRQGTQYF. The DNA of the CDR3 is TGTGCCAGCAGCCGGACAGCCCTGGAACTAGCGGGGGGGCAGCGTCAGGGGACCCAGTACTTC. The chain links TRBV28 to TRBJ2-5, with 13 nucleotides matching TRBD2. Germline CDR1 MDHEN, CDR2 SYDVKM. Losses at the gene ends were 6 bases for V and 7 bases for J; bases not matched to a gene: 26. This CDR3 spans 21 amino acids.

V usage is TRBV7-9 and J usage is TRBJ2-1; 8 nucleotides match TRBD1. The CDR3 sequence is 15 residues long. The germline V gene encodes CDR1 SEHNR and CDR2 FQNEAQ (reference sequence). V shed 5 bases, J shed 6 bases, and the junction held 9 bases outside the gene matches. The CDR3 region is CASSSLTGGGNEQFF. The CDR3 nucleotides are TGTGCCAGCAGCAGCCTTACAGGGGGAGGCAATGAGCAGTTCTTC.

The genes are TRBV5-1 and TRBJ1-6; no clear D gene. CDR1 SGHRS and CDR2 YFSETQ come from the germline V gene. V lost 4 bases and J 8 bases, leaving 16 bases between the germline ends. This CDR3 spans 15 amino acids. Here the CDR3 reads CASSLGVREDSPLHF. The CDR3 bases are TGCGCCAGCAGCCTCGGCGTAAGGGAAGATTCACCCCTCCACTTT.

In DNA form, the CDR3 reads TGTGCCTGGAGTATCCCCCGGGGAGTAGGCACTGAAGCTTTCTTT. Translated: CAWSIPRGVGTEAFF. The chain joins TRBV30 to TRBJ1-1; D ambiguous. The CDR3 consists of 15 residues. V dropped 2 bases and J dropped 4 bases, with 17 bases sitting between them. Germline values: CDR1 GTSNPN, CDR2 SVGIG (reference sequence).

CDR3 in DNA: TGTGCCAGCAGACTAGGACAGGCGAACACTGAAGCTTTCTTT. This translates into CASRLGQANTEAFF. This chain uses TRBV28 with TRBJ1-1, with 7 bases lining up with TRBD1. Germline lookup yields CDR1 MDHEN and CDR2 SYDVKM. The CDR3 loop spans 14 amino acids. The junction had 5 bases not matched to a gene; V was cut back by 6 bases and J by 1 base.

The chain employs TRBV7-9 and TRBJ1-2, with 7 bases lining up with TRBD1. The CDR3 is made up of 15 amino acids. V shed 10 bases, J shed 0 bases, and the junction held 11 bases outside the gene matches. The V gene's germline CDR1 is SEHNR and CDR2 FQNEAQ (reference sequence). This chain's CDR3 is CATPATGQANYGYTF. In DNA, the CDR3 is TGTGCCACTCCCGCGACAGGACAGGCTAACTATGGCTACACCTTC. Supplemented by reference TRBV7-9 and TRBJ1-2, the full variable domain reads DTGVSQNPRHKITKRGQNVTFRCDPISEHNRLYWYRQTLGQGPEFLTYFQNEAQLEKSRLLSDRFSAERPKGSFSTLEIQRTEQGDSAMYLCATPATGQANYGYTFGSGTRLTVV.

In this sample, this clone turned up once. The J gene is TRBJ2-5, the V gene TRBV12-3 or TRBV12-4; TRBD1 matches 8 bases. This CDR3 spans 12 amino acids. V shed 4 bases, J shed 13 bases, and the junction held 8 bases outside the gene matches. As DNA, the CDR3 is TGTGCCAGCAGTTCACCAGGGGGCCGGTGGTACTTC. The encoded protein is CASSSPGGRWYF.

The chain couples TRBV29-1 to TRBJ2-5; D is unclear. The germline CDR1 and CDR2 sequences are SQVTM and ANQGSEA. Trimming took off 4 bases at V and 1 base at J, with 7 bases between the two ends. The CDR3 runs to 12 residues. CDR3 loop: CSVVGLQETQYF. DNA of the CDR3: TGCAGCGTTGTCGGGCTCCAAGAGACCCAGTACTTC. Filled out from reference TRBV29-1 and TRBJ2-5, the complete variable domain reads SAVISQKPSRDICQRGTSLTIQCQVDSQVTMMFWYRQQPGQSLTLIATANQGSEATYESGFVIDKFPISRPNLTFSTLTVSNMSPEDSSIYLCSVVGLQETQYFGPGTRLLVL.

This chain uses TRBV5-1 with TRBJ2-3; D uncertain. The CDR3 is 14 residues long. Germline assignment: CDR1 SGHRS and CDR2 YFSETQ. The V end was cut by 4 bases, the J end by 1 base, with 10 bases between. The CDR3: CASSPDLRTDTQYF. DNA of the CDR3: TGCGCCAGCAGCCCGGACCTCCGCACAGATACGCAGTATTTT.

The V gene is TRBV28, the J gene TRBJ1-6; D unclear. The germline gives CDR1 MDHEN, CDR2 SYDVKM. The CDR3 consists of 14 residues. Trimming pared 3 bases from V and 0 bases from J, leaving 3 bases between. This CDR3 is CASSLGSYNSPLHF. CDR3 sequence (DNA): TGTGCCAGCAGTTTGGGCTCCTATAATTCACCCCTCCACTTT.

The V and J genes are TRBV27 and TRBJ2-5; D may be TRBD2 (5 bases). The germline CDR1 and CDR2 sequences are MNHEY and SMNVEV (reference sequence). Deletions cut 6 bases from V and 4 bases from J, with 15 bases between. The CDR3 is 14 residues long. DNA for the CDR3: TGTGCCAGCAGGCCGGGGAATCCCCGAGAGACCCAGTACTTC. Translated: CASRPGNPRETQYF.

The rearrangement uses TRBV27 and TRBJ2-1, with 8 bases aligning to TRBD2. V was clipped by 6 bases and J by 1 base; unmatched bases: 8. The CDR3 has 16 residues. Germline CDR1 is MNHEY and CDR2 is SMNVEV (reference sequence). Here the CDR3 reads CASSLSRGGSYNEQFF. CDR3 sequence (DNA): TGTGCCAGCAGCCTTAGCCGGGGGGGTTCCTACAATGAGCAGTTCTTC.

This clone came up a few times. In DNA form, the CDR3 reads TGTGCCAGCAGCCAAGGCACGGGACTGTGGAGGAAAAAGGCTAACTATGGCTACACCTTC. Its translation: CASSQGTGLWRKKANYGYTF. The chain couples TRBV14 to TRBJ1-2, with D possibly matching TRBD1 (5 bases). Germline loops: CDR1 SGHDN, CDR2 FVKESK. The CDR3 totals 20 residues. V dropped 1 base and J dropped 0 bases, with 24 bases sitting between them.

The CDR3 DNA is TGTGCCAGCCGGGCGACGGAGCAAAAACTGTTTTTT. Its protein product is CASRATEQKLFF. The chain has TRBV28 and TRBJ1-4; D not resolved. Trimming took off 8 bases at V and 9 bases at J, with 13 bases between the two ends. The CDR3 is 12 amino acids. Germline CDR1 and CDR2: MDHEN and SYDVKM. The full variable domain, its missing parts supplied by reference TRBV28 and TRBJ1-4, is DVKVTQSSRYLVKRTGEKVFLECVQDMDHENMFWYRQDPGLGLRLIYFSYDVKMKEKGDIPEGYSVSREKKERFSLILESASTNQTSMYLCASRATEQKLFFGSGTQLSVL.

The gene calls are TRBV6-2 or TRBV6-3 and TRBJ1-3; a weak D match, TRBD1 (5 bases). The germline gives CDR1 MNHEY, CDR2 SVGEGT. Trimming left V 5 bases short and J 0 bases short, with 11 bases between. The CDR3 is made up of 15 amino acids. CDR3 coding DNA: TGTGCCAGCAGTGACCTGACAGCCTCTGGAAACACCATATATTTT. It is translated as CASSDLTASGNTIYF.

The J gene is TRBJ1-5, the V gene TRBV20-1, with D uncertain. The CDR3 sequence is 11 residues long. Per the germline V gene, CDR1 is DFQATT and CDR2 is SNEGSKA (reference sequence). Trimming cost V 3 bases and J 7 bases, with 7 bases left between them. CDR3: CSARFRQPQHF. DNA of the CDR3: TGCAGTGCTAGGTTCCGACAGCCCCAGCATTTT.